The clone carrying this T cell receptor (beta chain) is a singleton in its sample. Its specificity is not known. The data derive from a study of cytomegalovirus exposure and HLA in healthy donors. Study outcomes and limitations: A later analysis showed that HLA-associated TCR beta chains had undergone more clonal expansion than equally common others. Cytomegalovirus-associated TCR beta chains were listed, numbering approximately 150.

The PCR used 60 Vbeta and 13 Jbeta primers. How the authors handled the data: About 12 million of the roughly 80 million unique TCR beta chains counted in a later analysis were shared. The table came from immunoSEQ multiplex PCR; TCRdb's copy has only in-frame clones and leaves some out. V and J calls and clone size are those listed in that table; D and trimming were worked out from the DNA. The table has about 190,000 clones, more than 75% seen once. This sequence was found in a man aged 30 to 45 in good health and CMV-seronegative. Sequencing used PBMCs.

The CDR3 loop reads CASSGETGFNEQFF. The CDR3 region has the DNA TGCGCCAGCAGTGGGGAAACAGGGTTCAATGAGCAGTTCTTC. This chain joins TRBV10-1 and TRBJ2-1; perhaps TRBD1 as D (6 bases). Germline V gene sequence: CDR1 WNHNN, CDR2 SYGVQD (reference sequence). CDR3 length: 14 residues. Trimming took off 4 bases at V and 6 bases at J, with 13 bases between the two ends.